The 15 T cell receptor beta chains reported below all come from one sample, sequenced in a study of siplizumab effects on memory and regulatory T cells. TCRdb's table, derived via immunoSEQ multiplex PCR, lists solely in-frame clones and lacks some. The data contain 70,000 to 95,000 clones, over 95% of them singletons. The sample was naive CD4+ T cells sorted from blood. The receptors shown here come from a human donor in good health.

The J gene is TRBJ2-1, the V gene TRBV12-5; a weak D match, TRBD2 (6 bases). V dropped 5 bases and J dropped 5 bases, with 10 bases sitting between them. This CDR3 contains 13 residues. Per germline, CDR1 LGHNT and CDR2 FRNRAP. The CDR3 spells CASGGGINNEQFF. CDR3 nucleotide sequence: TGTGCTAGTGGTGGCGGGATTAACAATGAGCAGTTCTTC.

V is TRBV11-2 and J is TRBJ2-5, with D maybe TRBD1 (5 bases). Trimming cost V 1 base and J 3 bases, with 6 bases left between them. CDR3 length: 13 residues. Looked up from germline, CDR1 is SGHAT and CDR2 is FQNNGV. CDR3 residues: CASSLVREETQYF. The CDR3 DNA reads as TGTGCCAGCAGCTTAGTCAGGGAAGAGACCCAGTACTTC.

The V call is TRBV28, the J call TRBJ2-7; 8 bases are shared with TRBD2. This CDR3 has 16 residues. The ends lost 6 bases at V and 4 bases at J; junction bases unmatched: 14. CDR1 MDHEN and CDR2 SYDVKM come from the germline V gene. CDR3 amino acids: CASSSSSAGGSYEQYF. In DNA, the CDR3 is TGTGCCAGCAGCAGCAGTTCTGCGGGGGGATCTTACGAGCAGTACTTC.

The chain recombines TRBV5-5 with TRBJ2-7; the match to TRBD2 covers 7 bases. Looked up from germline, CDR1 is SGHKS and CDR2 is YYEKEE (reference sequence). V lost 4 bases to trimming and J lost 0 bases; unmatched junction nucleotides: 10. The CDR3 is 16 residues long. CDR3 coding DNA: TGTGCCAGCAGCCCGCAGGCGGCTAGCGGCTCCTACGAGCAGTACTTC. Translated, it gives CASSPQAASGSYEQYF.

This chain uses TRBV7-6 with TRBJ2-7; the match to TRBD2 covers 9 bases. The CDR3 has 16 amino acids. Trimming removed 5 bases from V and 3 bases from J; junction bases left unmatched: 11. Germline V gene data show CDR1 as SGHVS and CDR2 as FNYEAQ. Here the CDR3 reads CASSQVASGGNYEQYF. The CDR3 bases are TGTGCCAGCAGCCAGGTGGCGAGCGGGGGGAACTACGAGCAGTACTTC.

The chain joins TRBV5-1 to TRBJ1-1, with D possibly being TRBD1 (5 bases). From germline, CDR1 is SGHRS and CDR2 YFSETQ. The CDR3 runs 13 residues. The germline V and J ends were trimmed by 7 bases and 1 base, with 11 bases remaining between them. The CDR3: CASRVGGNTEAFF. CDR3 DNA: TGCGCCAGCCGGGTGGGGGGGAACACTGAAGCTTTCTTT.

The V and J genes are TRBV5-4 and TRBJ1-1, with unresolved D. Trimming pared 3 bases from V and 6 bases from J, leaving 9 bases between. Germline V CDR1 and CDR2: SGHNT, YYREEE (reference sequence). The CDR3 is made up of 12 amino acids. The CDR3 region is CASSSMFAEAFF. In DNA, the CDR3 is TGTGCCAGCAGCTCTATGTTTGCTGAAGCTTTCTTT.

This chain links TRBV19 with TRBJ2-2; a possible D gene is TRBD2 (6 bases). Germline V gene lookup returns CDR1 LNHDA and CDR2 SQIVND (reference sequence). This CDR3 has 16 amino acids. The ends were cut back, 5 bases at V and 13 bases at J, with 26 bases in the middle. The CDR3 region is CASSSGGLHTGEGLFF. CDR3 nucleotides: TGTGCCAGTAGTTCTGGGGGACTGCACACCGGGGAAGGGCTGTTTTTT.

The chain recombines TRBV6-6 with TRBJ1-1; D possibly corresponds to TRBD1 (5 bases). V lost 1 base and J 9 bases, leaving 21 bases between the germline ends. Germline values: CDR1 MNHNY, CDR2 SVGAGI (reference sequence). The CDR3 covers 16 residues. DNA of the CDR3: TGTGCCAGCAGTTACTTAACCTCAGGGTTCTCTATTAAAGCTTTCTTT. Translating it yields CASSYLTSGFSIKAFF.

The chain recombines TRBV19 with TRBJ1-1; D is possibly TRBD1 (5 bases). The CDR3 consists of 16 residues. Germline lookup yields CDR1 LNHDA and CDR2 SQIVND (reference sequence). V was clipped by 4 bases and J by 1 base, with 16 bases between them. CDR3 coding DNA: TGTGCCAGTAGTAACTTCCGGGACCAGGGGAACACTGAAGCTTTCTTT. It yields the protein CASSNFRDQGNTEAFF.

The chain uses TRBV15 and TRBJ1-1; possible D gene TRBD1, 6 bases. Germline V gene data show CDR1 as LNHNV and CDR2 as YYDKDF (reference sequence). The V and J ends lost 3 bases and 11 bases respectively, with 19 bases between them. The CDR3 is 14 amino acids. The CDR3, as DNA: TGTGCCACCAGCAGCCGCCAGGGGACGATTCAGGCTTTCTTT. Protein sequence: CATSSRQGTIQAFF.

The CDR3 bases are TGTGCCAGCAGCTTGGTGGGGGATGAAGCTTTCTTT. This encodes CASSLVGDEAFF. The gene calls are TRBV5-4 and TRBJ1-1; possible D gene TRBD1, 5 bases. Germline lookup yields CDR1 SGHNT and CDR2 YYREEE (reference sequence). Deletions cut 0 bases from V and 7 bases from J, with 7 bases between. The CDR3 spans 12 residues.

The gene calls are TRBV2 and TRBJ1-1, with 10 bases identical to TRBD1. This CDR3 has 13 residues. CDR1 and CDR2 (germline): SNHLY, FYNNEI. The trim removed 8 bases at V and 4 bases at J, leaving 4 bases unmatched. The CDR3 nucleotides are TGTGCCAGCGGGACAGGGGCGGGCACTGAAGCTTTCTTT. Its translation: CASGTGAGTEAFF.

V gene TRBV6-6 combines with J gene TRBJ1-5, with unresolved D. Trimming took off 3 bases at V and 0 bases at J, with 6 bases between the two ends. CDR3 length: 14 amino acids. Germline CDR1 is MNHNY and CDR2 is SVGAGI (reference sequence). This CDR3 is CASSYGDSNQPQHF. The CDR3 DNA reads TGTGCCAGCAGTTATGGCGATAGCAATCAGCCCCAGCATTTT.

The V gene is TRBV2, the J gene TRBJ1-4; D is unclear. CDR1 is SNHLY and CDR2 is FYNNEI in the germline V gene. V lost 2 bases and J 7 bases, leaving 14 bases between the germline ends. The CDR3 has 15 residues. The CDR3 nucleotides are TGTGCCAGCAGTGAATCGCATGTAGGTTCTGAAAAACTGTTTTTT. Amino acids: CASSESHVGSEKLFF.